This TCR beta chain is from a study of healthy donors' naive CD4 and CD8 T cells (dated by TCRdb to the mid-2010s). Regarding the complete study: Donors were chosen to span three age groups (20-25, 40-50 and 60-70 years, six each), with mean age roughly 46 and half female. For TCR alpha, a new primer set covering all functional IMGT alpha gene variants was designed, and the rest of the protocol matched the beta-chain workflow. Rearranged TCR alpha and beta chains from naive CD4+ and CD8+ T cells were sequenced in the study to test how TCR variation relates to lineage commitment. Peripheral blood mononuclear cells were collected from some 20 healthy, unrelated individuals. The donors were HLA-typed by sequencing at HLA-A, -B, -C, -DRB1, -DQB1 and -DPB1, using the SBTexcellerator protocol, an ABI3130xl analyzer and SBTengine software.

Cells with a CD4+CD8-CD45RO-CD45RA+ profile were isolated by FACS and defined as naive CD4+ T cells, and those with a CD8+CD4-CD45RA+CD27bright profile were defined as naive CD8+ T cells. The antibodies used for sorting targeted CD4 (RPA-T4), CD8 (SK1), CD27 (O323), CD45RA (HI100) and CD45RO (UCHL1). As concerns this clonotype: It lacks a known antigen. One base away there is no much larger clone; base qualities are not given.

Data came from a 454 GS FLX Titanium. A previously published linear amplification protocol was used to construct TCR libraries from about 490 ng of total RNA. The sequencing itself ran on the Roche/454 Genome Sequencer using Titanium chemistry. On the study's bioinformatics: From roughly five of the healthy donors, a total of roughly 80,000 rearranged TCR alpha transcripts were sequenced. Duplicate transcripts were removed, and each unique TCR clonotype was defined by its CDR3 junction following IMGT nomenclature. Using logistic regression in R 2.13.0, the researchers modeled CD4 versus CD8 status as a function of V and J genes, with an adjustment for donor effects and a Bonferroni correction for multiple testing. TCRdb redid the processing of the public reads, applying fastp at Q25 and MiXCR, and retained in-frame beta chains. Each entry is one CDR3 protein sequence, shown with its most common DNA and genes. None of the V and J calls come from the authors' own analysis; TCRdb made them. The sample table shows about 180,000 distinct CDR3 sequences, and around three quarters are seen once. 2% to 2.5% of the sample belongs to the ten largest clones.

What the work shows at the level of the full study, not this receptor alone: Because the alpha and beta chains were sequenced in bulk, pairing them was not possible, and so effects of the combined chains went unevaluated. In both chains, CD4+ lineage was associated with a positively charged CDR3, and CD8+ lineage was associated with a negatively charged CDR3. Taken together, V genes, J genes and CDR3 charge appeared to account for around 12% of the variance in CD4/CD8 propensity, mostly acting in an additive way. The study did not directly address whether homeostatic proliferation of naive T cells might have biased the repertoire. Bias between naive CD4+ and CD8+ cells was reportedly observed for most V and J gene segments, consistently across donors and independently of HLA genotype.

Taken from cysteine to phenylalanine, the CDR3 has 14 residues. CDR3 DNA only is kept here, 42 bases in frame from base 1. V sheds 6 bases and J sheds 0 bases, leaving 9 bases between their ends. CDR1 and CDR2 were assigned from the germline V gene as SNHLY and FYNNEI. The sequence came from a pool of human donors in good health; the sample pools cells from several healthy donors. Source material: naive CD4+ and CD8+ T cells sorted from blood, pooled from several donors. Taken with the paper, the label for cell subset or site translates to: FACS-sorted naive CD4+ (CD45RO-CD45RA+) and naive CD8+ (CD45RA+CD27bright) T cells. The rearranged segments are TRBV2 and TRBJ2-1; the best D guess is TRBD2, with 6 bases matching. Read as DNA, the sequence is TGTGCCAGCAGGGGGGACTTCTCCTACAATGAGCAGTTCTTC. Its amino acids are CASRGDFSYNEQFF.